Listed below are T cell receptor beta chains from one sample, sequenced in a study of PD-1 blockade in mismatch repair-deficient tumors. This table comes from immunoSEQ multiplex PCR, and its TCRdb copy is limited to in-frame clones, with some not included. The table shows tens of thousands of clones, with 70% to 90% occurring only once. This specimen was peripheral blood, taken 44 weeks after starting pembrolizumab. Receptors were obtained from an adult with mismatch repair-deficient cancer. CDR3s include the opening cysteine and the closing phenylalanine or tryptophan. A D gene is named only where the DNA matches it firmly. Size values are once, few and many counts, or a class for expanded clones, and some rows have none.

v_call: TRBV6-1; d_call: TRBD1; j_call: TRBJ2-7; clone_size: NA; cdr3_nt: TGTGCCAGCAGACCCCCGGGACAGGGCACGTCCGAGCAGTACTTC; cdr3_aa: CASRPPGQGTSEQYF
v_call: TRBV19; d_call: NA; j_call: TRBJ2-1; clone_size: once; cdr3_nt: TGTGCCACCACGGGGAATTTCGTGCGGAATGAGCAGTTCTTC; cdr3_aa: CATTGNFVRNEQFF
v_call: TRBV6-5; d_call: TRBD1; j_call: TRBJ2-7; clone_size: medium-sized; cdr3_nt: TGTGCCAGCAGTTCCACGACAGGGGGCCACGAGCAGTACTTC; cdr3_aa: CASSSTTGGHEQYF
v_call: TRBV4-1; d_call: NA; j_call: TRBJ1-1; clone_size: NA; cdr3_nt: TGCGCCAGCAGCCAAGAGGGGGCTGAAAACACTGAAGCTTTCTTT; cdr3_aa: CASSQEGAENTEAFF
v_call: TRBV13; d_call: TRBD2; j_call: TRBJ2-2; clone_size: NA; cdr3_nt: TGTGCCAGCAGCTCTGGGGGGGGCACCGGGGAGCTGTTTTTT; cdr3_aa: CASSSGGGTGELFF
v_call: TRBV19; d_call: TRBD2; j_call: TRBJ2-1; clone_size: NA; cdr3_nt: TGTGCCAGTACCTCAAGGGGGACTAGCGGGAATGAGCAGTTCTTC; cdr3_aa: CASTSRGTSGNEQFF
v_call: TRBV14; d_call: TRBD1; j_call: TRBJ1-1; clone_size: NA; cdr3_nt: TGTGCCAGCAGCCAGACAGGGGGAGCTTTCTTT; cdr3_aa: CASSQTGGAFF
v_call: TRBV7-3; d_call: TRBD2; j_call: TRBJ2-2; clone_size: NA; cdr3_nt: TGTGCCAGCAGCCCGAGCGGGAGTACCGGGGAGCTGTTTTTT; cdr3_aa: CASSPSGSTGELFF
v_call: TRBV11-3; d_call: NA; j_call: TRBJ2-3; clone_size: once; cdr3_nt: TGTGCCAGCAGCCATAGTTCCCGATCTAGCACAGATACGCAGTATTTT; cdr3_aa: CASSHSSRSSTDTQYF
v_call: TRBV7-9; d_call: TRBD1; j_call: TRBJ2-7; clone_size: NA; cdr3_nt: TGTGCCAGCAGCGAAGGGACAGGGAATTACGAGCAGTACTTC; cdr3_aa: CASSEGTGNYEQYF
v_call: TRBV7-9; d_call: NA; j_call: TRBJ2-1; clone_size: once; cdr3_nt: TGTGCCAGCAGCTTAGACTCGAGGCTTGAGCAGTTCTTC; cdr3_aa: CASSLDSRLEQFF
v_call: TRBV11-3; d_call: NA; j_call: TRBJ2-7; clone_size: NA; cdr3_nt: TGTGCCAGCAGCTTAGACCTCGCCTCGGACGTCCCCTACGAGCAGTACTTC; cdr3_aa: CASSLDLASDVPYEQYF
v_call: TRBV7-2; d_call: NA; j_call: TRBJ1-3; clone_size: NA; cdr3_nt: TGTGCCAGCAGTTCCTACGGCGTTTCGGGAAACACCATATATTTT; cdr3_aa: CASSSYGVSGNTIYF
v_call: TRBV5-5; d_call: TRBD1; j_call: TRBJ2-7; clone_size: NA; cdr3_nt: TGTGCCAGCATCGGGACAGCCTACGAGCAGTACTTC; cdr3_aa: CASIGTAYEQYF
v_call: TRBV7-2; d_call: TRBD2; j_call: TRBJ2-7; clone_size: NA; cdr3_nt: TGTGCCAGCAGCCGCGGGACTAGCGGGAATTTTTACGAGCAGTACTTC; cdr3_aa: CASSRGTSGNFYEQYF
v_call: TRBV9; d_call: NA; j_call: TRBJ2-2; clone_size: NA; cdr3_nt: TGTGCCAGCAGCGTAGAAGTCGCCGACGGATATGACACCGGGGAGCTGTTTTTT; cdr3_aa: CASSVEVADGYDTGELFF
v_call: TRBV4-3; d_call: NA; j_call: TRBJ2-1; clone_size: NA; cdr3_nt: TGCGCCAGCAGCCATACGGGACTGCTGGATGAGCAGTTCTTC; cdr3_aa: CASSHTGLLDEQFF
v_call: TRBV19; d_call: NA; j_call: TRBJ1-3; clone_size: once; cdr3_nt: TGTGCCAGTAGTATTCTCACCTTGACAAGGAGGGCCACGACCGCATCTGGAAACACCATATATTTT; cdr3_aa: CASSILTLTRRATTASGNTIYF
v_call: TRBV19; d_call: TRBD1; j_call: TRBJ2-7; clone_size: once; cdr3_nt: TGTGCCAGCTCATCAAGGACAGGGGACTCCTACGAGCAGTACTTC; cdr3_aa: CASSSRTGDSYEQYF
v_call: TRBV7-9; d_call: TRBD1; j_call: TRBJ1-1; clone_size: NA; cdr3_nt: TGTGCCAGCAGCCCCCCGGGACAGGGGACAACTGAAGCTTTCTTT; cdr3_aa: CASSPPGQGTTEAFF
v_call: TRBV5-1; d_call: TRBD2; j_call: TRBJ2-1; clone_size: NA; cdr3_nt: TGCGCCAGCAGCCCGGTGGGGGAGGGCCTCTACAATGAGCAGTTCTTC; cdr3_aa: CASSPVGEGLYNEQFF
v_call: TRBV19; d_call: NA; j_call: TRBJ1-3; clone_size: NA; cdr3_nt: TGTGCCAGTAGCTCTGATACAGGACTAGGTGGAAACACCATATATTTT; cdr3_aa: CASSSDTGLGGNTIYF
v_call: TRBV7-5; d_call: NA; j_call: TRBJ2-5; clone_size: NA; cdr3_nt: TGTGCCAGAAGCTTACTAGAAGAGACCCAGTACTTC; cdr3_aa: CARSLLEETQYF
v_call: TRBV11-3; d_call: NA; j_call: TRBJ2-5; clone_size: once; cdr3_nt: TGTGCCAGCAGCACAATTGGAAGGTTTCAAGAGACCCAGTACTTC; cdr3_aa: CASSTIGRFQETQYF
v_call: TRBV28; d_call: TRBD1; j_call: TRBJ1-1; clone_size: NA; cdr3_nt: TGTGCCAGCAGTGGACAGGGCGGTTGGAACACTGAAGCTTTCTTT; cdr3_aa: CASSGQGGWNTEAFF
v_call: TRBV29-1; d_call: TRBD1; j_call: TRBJ2-7; clone_size: NA; cdr3_nt: TGCAGCGTTGATCTGGGACAGGAGCAGTACTTC; cdr3_aa: CSVDLGQEQYF
v_call: TRBV7-6; d_call: NA; j_call: TRBJ2-5; clone_size: NA; cdr3_nt: TGTGCCAGCAGCCCCGTGGCGGGGCAAGAGACCCAGTACTTC; cdr3_aa: CASSPVAGQETQYF
v_call: TRBV7-9; d_call: NA; j_call: TRBJ2-5; clone_size: NA; cdr3_nt: TGTGCCAGCAGCCAAGGGACGGAACAAGAGACCCAGTACTTC; cdr3_aa: CASSQGTEQETQYF
v_call: TRBV6-1; d_call: NA; j_call: TRBJ1-3; clone_size: NA; cdr3_nt: TGTGCCAGCAGGCTAGACACTGGCTCTGGAAACACCATATATTTT; cdr3_aa: CASRLDTGSGNTIYF
v_call: TRBV4-1; d_call: NA; j_call: TRBJ2-2; clone_size: NA; cdr3_nt: TGCGCCAGCAGCCAAGACCCGGGCAGGAACACCGGGGAGCTGTTTTTT; cdr3_aa: CASSQDPGRNTGELFF
v_call: TRBV4-1; d_call: NA; j_call: TRBJ2-3; clone_size: NA; cdr3_nt: TGCGCCAGCAGCCAAGACTGGAGTAGTCTGGGCACAGATACGCAGTATTTT; cdr3_aa: CASSQDWSSLGTDTQYF
v_call: TRBV4-2; d_call: NA; j_call: TRBJ2-7; clone_size: NA; cdr3_nt: TGTGCCAGCAGCCAAGATTTTGGGAACTCCTACGAGCAGTACTTC; cdr3_aa: CASSQDFGNSYEQYF
v_call: TRBV11-2; d_call: NA; j_call: TRBJ2-3; clone_size: NA; cdr3_nt: TGTGCCAGCAGCGGACGGAGGACAGATACGCAGTATTTT; cdr3_aa: CASSGRRTDTQYF
v_call: TRBV6-1; d_call: TRBD1; j_call: TRBJ2-3; clone_size: NA; cdr3_nt: TGTGCCAGCCACAGGGGGGTGAGCACAGATACGCAGTATTTT; cdr3_aa: CASHRGVSTDTQYF
v_call: TRBV19; d_call: NA; j_call: TRBJ2-2; clone_size: NA; cdr3_nt: TGTGCCAGTAGTGTCGCCGGGGAGCTGTTTTTT; cdr3_aa: CASSVAGELFF
v_call: TRBV27; d_call: NA; j_call: TRBJ1-2; clone_size: NA; cdr3_nt: TGTGCCAGCAGTTTATATCAGGGCGCCTATGGCTACACCTTC; cdr3_aa: CASSLYQGAYGYTF
v_call: TRBV10-1; d_call: NA; j_call: TRBJ1-3; clone_size: NA; cdr3_nt: TGCGCCAGCCCTATTCGGCTCCAGGGGGGAAACACCATATATTTT; cdr3_aa: CASPIRLQGGNTIYF
v_call: TRBV7-6; d_call: NA; j_call: TRBJ1-1; clone_size: NA; cdr3_nt: TGTGCCAGCAGCCCCCCGGACGCCGAAGCTTTCTTT; cdr3_aa: CASSPPDAEAFF
v_call: TRBV11-2; d_call: NA; j_call: TRBJ1-2; clone_size: NA; cdr3_nt: TGTGCCAGCAGCTCCCTCGGCGCAGGGAGCTATGGCTACACCTTC; cdr3_aa: CASSSLGAGSYGYTF
v_call: TRBV19; d_call: NA; j_call: TRBJ2-7; clone_size: NA; cdr3_nt: TGTGCCAGTAGTACAAGCTTTACAGGCTACGAGCAGTACTTC; cdr3_aa: CASSTSFTGYEQYF
v_call: TRBV12-5; d_call: TRBD1; j_call: TRBJ1-2; clone_size: few; cdr3_nt: TGTGCTAGTGGTTTAGGGACAGCTAACTATGGCTACACCTTC; cdr3_aa: CASGLGTANYGYTF
v_call: TRBV4-1; d_call: TRBD2; j_call: TRBJ2-7; clone_size: NA; cdr3_nt: TGCGCCAGCAGCCGAGACACTAGCGAGAGCTCCTACGAGCAGTACTTC; cdr3_aa: CASSRDTSESSYEQYF
v_call: TRBV7-3; d_call: TRBD1; j_call: TRBJ1-1; clone_size: many; cdr3_nt: TGTGCCAGCAGCTTGGACAGGGTGAACACTGAAGCTTTCTTT; cdr3_aa: CASSLDRVNTEAFF
v_call: TRBV30; d_call: NA; j_call: TRBJ1-1; clone_size: NA; cdr3_nt: TGTGCCGGGACGGGGAACACTGAAGCTTTCTTT; cdr3_aa: CAGTGNTEAFF